Each of the 23 T cell receptor beta chains below was sequenced from the same sample in a study of blood T cell repertoires in COVID-19. Data came from immunoSEQ multiplex PCR; TCRdb stores just in-frame clones and leaves some out. The sample lists approximately 160,000 clones, approximately 91% occurring once. Material: peripheral blood. The receptors here all came from a man aged 45 to 65 with acute or convalescent COVID-19.

The V and J genes are TRBV5-1 and TRBJ1-5, with 9 bases aligning to TRBD1. With 0 bases clipped from V and 0 bases from J, the junction kept 4 bases outside the gene matches. The CDR3 has 17 residues. Germline-derived CDR1 and CDR2 are SGHRS and YFSETQ. The CDR3 loop reads CASSLDGTGSSNQPQHF. The DNA of the CDR3 is TGCGCCAGCAGCTTGGATGGGACAGGGAGTAGCAATCAGCCCCAGCATTTT.

This chain uses TRBV7-9 with TRBJ2-3; D ambiguous. Germline V gene lookup returns CDR1 SEHNR and CDR2 FQNEAQ (reference sequence). V shed 5 bases and J shed 2 bases, with 14 bases lying between them. This CDR3 spans 15 amino acids. As DNA, the CDR3 is TGTGCCAGCAGCCCCTTGACTGGAAACACAGATACGCAGTATTTT. It encodes CASSPLTGNTDTQYF.

The V gene is TRBV28, the J gene TRBJ1-4; TRBD1 matches at 8 bases. Germline V gene data show CDR1 as MDHEN and CDR2 as SYDVKM. The CDR3 has 15 residues. Trimming at V came to 3 bases and at J to 4 bases, leaving 4 bases not matched to a gene. CDR3 amino acids: CASSLGGQGNEKLFF. CDR3 in DNA: TGTGCCAGCAGTTTGGGAGGACAGGGTAATGAAAAACTGTTTTTT.

This sequence joins TRBV2 and TRBJ1-1, with TRBD1 identical over 10 bases. Germline assignment: CDR1 SNHLY and CDR2 FYNNEI. The CDR3 is 15 residues long. Trimming at V came to 4 bases and at J to 3 bases, leaving 5 bases not matched to a gene. This chain's CDR3 is CASSVRDRGDTEAFF. The CDR3 bases are TGTGCCAGCAGTGTCCGGGACAGGGGAGACACTGAAGCTTTCTTT. The complete variable domain, with remaining parts taken from reference TRBV2 and TRBJ1-1, reads EPEVTQTPSHQVTQMGQEVILRCVPISNHLYFYWYRQILGQKVEFLVSFYNNEISEKSEIFDDQFSVERPDGSNFTLKIRSTKLEDSAMYFCASSVRDRGDTEAFFGQGTRLTVV.

J is TRBJ2-1 and V is TRBV4-1; 10 bases match TRBD2. The CDR3 has 18 residues. Germline values: CDR1 MGHRA, CDR2 YSYEKL. V trimming: 5 bases; J trimming: 2 bases; junction bases outside the gene matches: 12. Here the CDR3 DNA reads TGCGCCAGCAGCGGAAGGCCCCCTACTAGCGGGACCTACAATGAGCAGTTCTTC. Translation: CASSGRPPTSGTYNEQFF.

The CDR3 is CATSDRDDEQYF. CDR3 in DNA: TGTGCCACCAGTGATCGCGATGACGAGCAGTACTTC. The chain uses TRBV24-1 and TRBJ2-7; D not certain. This CDR3 is built from 12 residues. V gave up 3 bases and J gave up 5 bases, with 7 bases separating them. Per the germline V gene, CDR1 is KGHDR and CDR2 is SFDVKD.

The gene calls are TRBV5-1 and TRBJ1-3, with 9 bases fitting TRBD1. CDR3 length: 16 residues. Per the germline V gene, CDR1 is SGHRS and CDR2 is YFSETQ. V shed 0 bases, J shed 4 bases, and the junction held 5 bases outside the gene matches. CDR3 nucleotides: TGCGCCAGCAGCTTGGCCGGACAGGGGAGAGGAAACACCATATATTTT. It translates to CASSLAGQGRGNTIYF.

The chain couples TRBV9 to TRBJ1-6; TRBD1 aligns across 12 bases. Germline V gene sequence: CDR1 SGDLS, CDR2 YYNGEE. The CDR3 is 15 residues long. V lost 3 bases, J lost 10 bases, and 5 bases stayed unmatched. In nucleotides, the CDR3 is TGTGCCAGCAGCGGAGGGACAGGGGGCCGGTCACCCCTCCACTTT. Protein: CASSGGTGGRSPLHF. Based on the CDR3 plus reference TRBV9 and TRBJ1-6, the full variable domain is DSGVTQTPKHLITATGQRVTLRCSPRSGDLSVYWYQQSLDQGLQFLIQYYNGEERAKGNILERFSAQQFPDLHSELNLSSLELGDSALYFCASSGGTGGRSPLHFGNGTRLTVT.

This clone showed up just a few times. The chain carries TRBV5-5 and TRBJ1-2; tentatively, D is TRBD1 (6 bases). The CDR3 totals 14 residues. V shed 2 bases and J shed 7 bases, with 15 bases lying between them. Per the germline V gene, CDR1 is SGHKS and CDR2 is YYEKEE (reference sequence). This chain's CDR3 is CASSFGGIGGGYTF. In nucleotides, the CDR3 is TGTGCCAGCAGCTTTGGGGGAATAGGGGGTGGCTACACCTTC.

The chain joins TRBV6-5 to TRBJ2-1; a possible D gene is TRBD2 (5 bases). The CDR3 totals 12 residues. The germline V and J ends were trimmed by 7 bases and 9 bases, with 13 bases remaining between them. The germline V gene encodes CDR1 MNHEY and CDR2 SVGAGI. The CDR3 loop reads CASNTPAGEQFF. CDR3 coding DNA: TGTGCCAGCAACACGCCGGCGGGTGAGCAGTTCTTC.

V gene TRBV7-2 combines with J gene TRBJ2-5; D possibly corresponds to TRBD1 (5 bases). The CDR3 is 18 residues long. With 5 bases removed from V and 5 bases from J, the gap between germline ends came to 27 bases. Per the germline V gene, CDR1 is SGHTA and CDR2 is FQGNSA. The CDR3 nucleotides are TGTGCCAGCAGCGCCTTTAACCATAACCAGGGTTTTGGGGAGACCCAGTACTTC. It specifies CASSAFNHNQGFGETQYF.

This clone occurred once. The chain joins TRBV2 to TRBJ1-6, with 7 bases matching TRBD1. The length of the CDR3 is 13 residues. V gave up 6 bases and J gave up 10 bases; unmatched junction bases: 6. Germline V lookup: CDR1 SNHLY, CDR2 FYNNEI. The CDR3 nucleotides are TGTGCCAGCAGCGACAGGGTGTCCTCACCCCTCCACTTT. It specifies CASSDRVSSPLHF. The whole variable domain, filled in from reference TRBV2 and TRBJ1-6, reads EPEVTQTPSHQVTQMGQEVILRCVPISNHLYFYWYRQILGQKVEFLVSFYNNEISEKSEIFDDQFSVERPDGSNFTLKIRSTKLEDSAMYFCASSDRVSSPLHFGNGTRLTVT.

This chain links TRBV6-1 with TRBJ2-7; D possibly corresponds to TRBD1 (6 bases). The CDR3 spans 17 residues. The V and J ends lost 3 bases and 2 bases respectively, with 20 bases between them. CDR1 is MNHNS and CDR2 is SASEGT in the germline V gene. CDR3 region: CASSDRDRIPNAYEQYF. The CDR3 region has the DNA TGTGCCAGCAGTGACCGAGACAGGATCCCAAATGCCTACGAGCAGTACTTC.

The V gene is TRBV29-1, the J gene TRBJ1-1; D is unclear. Germline CDR1 SQVTM, CDR2 ANQGSEA. The germline V and J ends were trimmed by 0 bases and 0 bases, with 8 bases remaining between them. The CDR3 is 14 amino acids. In DNA, the CDR3 is TGCAGCGTTGAAGATAACGGTATGAACACTGAAGCTTTCTTT. Translation: CSVEDNGMNTEAFF.

V and J are TRBV19 and TRBJ1-5; D may be TRBD1 (6 bases). Per the germline V gene, CDR1 is LNHDA and CDR2 is SQIVND (reference sequence). This CDR3 has 15 amino acids. V lost 10 bases to trimming and J lost 6 bases, with 22 bases between them. The CDR3 sequence: CATRTAIDRGQPQHF. Written as DNA, the CDR3 is TGTGCCACCCGGACAGCAATCGACCGGGGTCAGCCCCAGCATTTT.

Written as DNA, the CDR3 is TGTGCCAGTAGTATAGCGCCAGGCCCGGGGAACACCATATATTTT. It yields the protein CASSIAPGPGNTIYF. V and J are TRBV19 and TRBJ1-3; D call uncertain. V lost 1 base and J 7 bases, leaving 14 bases between the germline ends. The CDR3 runs to 15 residues. The germline V gene has CDR1 LNHDA and CDR2 SQIVND (reference sequence).

This chain joins TRBV10-3 and TRBJ2-2, with a possible D match to TRBD2 (6 bases). Germline V lookup: CDR1 ENHRY, CDR2 SYGVKD. With 7 bases removed from V and 0 bases from J, the gap between germline ends came to 12 bases. CDR3 length equals 15 residues. CDR3 loop: CAIINSGSNTGELFF. CDR3 DNA sequence: TGTGCCATCATTAATAGCGGATCGAACACCGGGGAGCTGTTTTTT.

This sequence joins TRBV5-4 and TRBJ2-3; D gene uncertain. The ends were cut back, 2 bases at V and 0 bases at J, with 10 bases in the middle. Germline values: CDR1 SGHNT, CDR2 YYREEE (reference sequence). This CDR3 is 15 amino acids long. This CDR3 is CASSLSRASTDTQYF. The DNA for the CDR3 is TGTGCCAGCAGCTTATCAAGAGCCAGCACAGATACGCAGTATTTT. Full variable domain (remainder filled in from reference TRBV5-4 and TRBJ2-3): ETGVTQSPTHLIKTRGQQVTLRCSSQSGHNTVSWYQQALGQGPQFIFQYYREEENGRGNFPPRFSGLQFPNYSSELNVNALELDDSALYLCASSLSRASTDTQYFGPGTRLTVL.

About this clone: The junction departs from the called germline gene at one end, perhaps through a read error. The chain links TRBV7-7 to TRBJ2-2; D might be TRBD1 (7 bases). This CDR3 has 18 amino acids. CDR1 SSHAT and CDR2 FNYEAQ come from the germline V gene (reference sequence). CDR3 region: CASSQGRSGQVADGELFF. The CDR3 DNA is TGTGCTAGCAGCCAGGGTAGGTCCGGACAGGTAGCGGACGGGGAGCTGTTTTTT. Full variable domain (outside the CDR3, taken from reference TRBV7-7 and TRBJ2-2): GAGVSQSPRYKVTKRGQDVTLRCDPISSHATLYWYQQALGQGPEFLTYFNYEAQPDKSGLPSDRFSAERPEGSISTLTIQRTEQRDSAMYRCASSQGRSGQVADGELFFGEGSRLTVL.

The chain employs TRBV28 and TRBJ2-2; possible D gene TRBD2, 5 bases. The CDR3 is made up of 15 amino acids. The V end lost 5 bases, the J end lost 7 bases, and 17 bases lay between the germline ends. Germline-derived CDR1 and CDR2 are MDHEN and SYDVKM. Here the CDR3 reads CASSPHVGGNGELFF. For the CDR3, the DNA is TGTGCCAGCAGTCCGCATGTTGGAGGCAACGGGGAGCTGTTTTTT.

The sample holds one count of this clone. The chain links TRBV6-6 to TRBJ1-5; 7 nucleotides line up with TRBD1. Looked up from germline, CDR1 is MNHNY and CDR2 is SVGAGI (reference sequence). Losses at the gene ends were 2 bases for V and 6 bases for J; bases not matched to a gene: 4. CDR3 length: 14 residues. In DNA form, the CDR3 reads TGTGCCAGCAGTTACGACAGGGATGGTCAGCCCCAGCATTTT. Protein: CASSYDRDGQPQHF.

The gene calls are TRBV18 and TRBJ1-6, with 7 bases fitting TRBD1. There are 18 residues in the CDR3. Germline assignment: CDR1 KGHSH and CDR2 LQKENI. V shed 3 bases, J shed 1 base, and the junction held 9 bases outside the gene matches. The CDR3 region has the DNA TGTGCCAGCTCACCGGGTGGCAGGGGGTTTTCCTATAATTCACCCCTCCACTTT. Translating gives CASSPGGRGFSYNSPLHF.

V and J are TRBV6-1 and TRBJ2-1, with a possible D match to TRBD1 (5 bases). V lost 1 base and J lost 9, with 22 bases in between. Germline values: CDR1 MNHNS, CDR2 SASEGT. This CDR3 contains 17 residues. The CDR3 DNA follows: TGTGCCAGCAGTGAAGGGCAGACAGCCTATTTCTTTGGTGAGCAGTTCTTC. Amino acids: CASSEGQTAYFFGEQFF.